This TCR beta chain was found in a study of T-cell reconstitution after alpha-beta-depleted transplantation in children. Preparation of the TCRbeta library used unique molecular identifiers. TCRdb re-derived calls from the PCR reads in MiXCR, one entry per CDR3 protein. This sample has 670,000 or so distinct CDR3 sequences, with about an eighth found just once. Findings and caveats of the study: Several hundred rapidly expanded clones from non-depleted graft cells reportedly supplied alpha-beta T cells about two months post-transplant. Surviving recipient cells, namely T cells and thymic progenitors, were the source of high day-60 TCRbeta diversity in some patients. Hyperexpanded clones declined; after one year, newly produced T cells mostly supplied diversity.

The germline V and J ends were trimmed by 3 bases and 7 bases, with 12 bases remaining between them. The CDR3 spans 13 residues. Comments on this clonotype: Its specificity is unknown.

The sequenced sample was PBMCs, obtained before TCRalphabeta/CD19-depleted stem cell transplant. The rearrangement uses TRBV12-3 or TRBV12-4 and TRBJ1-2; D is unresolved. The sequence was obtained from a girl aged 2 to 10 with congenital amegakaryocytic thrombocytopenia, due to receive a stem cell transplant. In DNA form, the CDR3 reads TGTGCCAGCAGTTTGAGGGCGACCAGTGGCTACACCTTC. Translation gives CASSLRATSGYTF.